The clone carrying this T cell receptor beta chain was counted a single time. The target antigen is unknown. The sample comes from a study of Tregs in tolerant kidney transplant recipients. Study-wide results and limits: Expanding Tregs on activated donor B cells appeared to best identify donor-specific TCRbeta clones. Changing PCR primers prevented nucleotide comparison between some patients' samples.

Unstimulated regulatory T cells (CD4+CD25+CD127-), CD4+CD25- non-regulatory cells, CD4 and CD8 cells were FACS-sorted from thawed PBMCs. The method was immunoSEQ multiplex PCR; TCRdb's version includes in-frame clones alone and lacks a portion of them. Among around 75,000 clones listed, roughly nine tenths were seen once. V lost 5 bases and J lost 1, with 21 bases in between. Germline V lookup: CDR1 SGHRS, CDR2 YFSETQ. There are 18 residues in the CDR3. The receptor was derived from a human donor who received a combined kidney and bone marrow transplant. The sequenced sample was CD4+ T cells from blood, obtained before the transplant. This chain uses TRBV5-1 with TRBJ1-4; D may be TRBD1 (6 bases). The CDR3 here is CASRAWGQALGTNEKLFF. As DNA, the CDR3 is TGCGCCAGCAGAGCCTGGGGGCAGGCATTGGGAACTAATGAAAAACTGTTTTTT.